Each of the 28 T cell receptor beta chains below was sequenced from the same sample in a study of beta chain features in type 1 diabetes. What these receptors recognize is not known. The entirety of the isolated RNA underwent reverse transcription, so expressed TCRB transcripts were sequenced. The assay was immunoSEQ multiplex PCR, and TCRdb's table has in-frame clones only and misses some. The table lists about 15,000 clones, more than 65% of them singletons. Whole-study findings and limits: Significant though moderate, a shortening of TCRB CDR3s appeared in all four CD4+ subsets of Type 1 diabetes patients.

The specimen was Tregs from blood. These receptor sequences come from a man aged 25-40 years with type 1 diabetes.

This clone came up a few times. The chain links TRBV6-5 to TRBJ2-5; tentative D call: TRBD1 (6 bases). The CDR3 has 15 amino acids. Germline values: CDR1 MNHEY, CDR2 SVGAGI. Trimming pared 2 bases from V and 5 bases from J, leaving 15 bases between. For the CDR3, the DNA is TGTGCCAGCAGTTACATCAGGGGCGGTTGGGAGACCCAGTACTTC. Its protein is CASSYIRGGWETQYF.

This chain uses TRBV30 with TRBJ2-1; 8 bases are shared with TRBD2. The CDR3 loop spans 20 amino acids. Germline values: CDR1 GTSNPN, CDR2 SVGIG (reference sequence). The V gene end was trimmed by 0 bases and the J gene end by 4 bases; junction bases not matched to a gene: 20. CDR3 protein: CAWSVRPSGLRGGLYNEQFF. DNA for the CDR3: TGTGCCTGGAGTGTACGTCCTAGCGGGCTGAGGGGGGGCCTTTACAATGAGCAGTTCTTC.

This rearrangement joins TRBV27 to TRBJ2-2; TRBD1 matches at 7 bases. J gave up 8 bases and V 4 bases, and 7 bases lay outside the gene matches. Looked up from germline, CDR1 is MNHEY and CDR2 is SMNVEV (reference sequence). This CDR3 comprises 14 residues. Here the CDR3 DNA reads TGTGCCAGCAGTTATCGACAGGGTACAGGGGAGCTGTTTTTT. Its translation is CASSYRQGTGELFF.

The chain links TRBV25-1 to TRBJ1-1; the D gene is possibly TRBD1 (6 bases). The V gene lost 0 bases and the J gene lost 4 bases, with 12 bases spanning the gap. Germline CDR1 and CDR2: MGHDK and SYGVNS. The CDR3 length is 15 residues. DNA of the CDR3: TGTGCCAGCAGTGAATATAAAACAGGGAGCACTGAAGCTTTCTTT. It yields the protein CASSEYKTGSTEAFF.

This rearrangement joins TRBV6-5 to TRBJ2-7; 8 nucleotides agree with TRBD1. CDR1 is MNHEY, CDR2 SVGAGI, per germline. Trimming took 5 bases from V and 5 from J; bases not matched to a gene: 5. This CDR3 region has 13 residues. In DNA form, the CDR3 reads TGTGCCAGCAGTCCAGGGGGCCGCGACGAGCAGTACTTC. It codes for CASSPGGRDEQYF.

CDR3 in DNA: TGTGCCAGCAGGGTTCAGGGACAAGACACTGAAGCTTTCTTT. This codes for CASRVQGQDTEAFF. The chain couples TRBV6-1 to TRBJ1-1, with D maybe TRBD1 (6 bases). Germline assignment: CDR1 MNHNS and CDR2 SASEGT. The CDR3 totals 14 residues. V shed 6 bases and J shed 3 bases, with 14 bases lying between them.

The chain carries TRBV5-4 and TRBJ1-1, with D possibly matching TRBD1 (5 bases). V gave up 7 bases and J gave up 0 bases, with 13 bases separating them. The CDR3 is made up of 14 amino acids. Germline-derived CDR1 and CDR2 are SGHNT and YYREEE (reference sequence). The CDR3: CASAGFPMNTEAFF. The DNA of the CDR3 is TGTGCCAGCGCAGGGTTCCCTATGAACACTGAAGCTTTCTTT.

This chain connects TRBV19 to TRBJ2-3; 9 bases line up with TRBD2. The V gene end was trimmed by 7 bases and the J gene end by 1 base; junction bases not matched to a gene: 3. The length of the CDR3 is 14 residues. Germline V CDR1 and CDR2: LNHDA, SQIVND (reference sequence). The CDR3 nucleotides read TGTGCCAGTAATAGCGGGGGCCGCACAGATACGCAGTATTTT. This codes for CASNSGGRTDTQYF.

The V and J genes are TRBV2 and TRBJ1-5, with a possible D match to TRBD1 (5 bases). V was cut by 6 bases and J by 0 bases, with 12 bases left in between. CDR1 is SNHLY and CDR2 is FYNNEI in the germline V gene. The CDR3 totals 15 residues. The CDR3 sequence: CASRGRGYSNQPQHF. DNA for the CDR3: TGTGCCAGCAGGGGGAGGGGATATAGCAATCAGCCCCAGCATTTT.

The V gene is TRBV7-9, the J gene TRBJ2-7, with 9 bases lining up with TRBD2. The CDR3 contains 14 residues. V lost 5 bases to trimming and J lost 7 bases; unmatched junction nucleotides: 9. Germline-derived CDR1 and CDR2 are SEHNR and FQNEAQ (reference sequence). The CDR3 protein is CASSPSGRSLEQYF. CDR3 coding DNA: TGTGCCAGCAGCCCGAGCGGGAGGAGTCTAGAGCAGTACTTC.

The J gene is TRBJ1-4, the V gene TRBV9; D is ambiguous. The CDR3 contains 16 residues. Looked up from germline, CDR1 is SGDLS and CDR2 is YYNGEE. With 3 bases removed from V and 7 bases from J, the gap between germline ends came to 19 bases. CDR3 sequence reads: CASSEGGRGPREKLFF. Written as DNA, the CDR3 is TGTGCCAGCAGCGAGGGTGGACGAGGGCCGCGTGAAAAACTGTTTTTT.

The genes are TRBV6-5 and TRBJ1-4, with D perhaps TRBD1 (6 bases). The length of the CDR3 is 13 residues. The germline V gene encodes CDR1 MNHEY and CDR2 SVGAGI. Trimming stripped 4 bases from V and 7 bases from J, with 10 bases between. CDR3 sequence (DNA): TGTGCCAGCAGTTTCGAGGACAGTGAAAAACTGTTTTTT. It specifies CASSFEDSEKLFF.

The gene calls are TRBV2 and TRBJ1-2; D is undetermined. The CDR3 is 13 amino acids. Germline CDR1 reads SNHLY; CDR2 reads FYNNEI. V was cut by 6 bases and J by 3 bases, with 11 bases left in between. The CDR3 DNA reads TGTGCCAGCAGCTCTGTCGGGGACTATGGCTACACCTTC. This sequence encodes CASSSVGDYGYTF.

V usage is TRBV27 and J usage is TRBJ1-1; the D is unclear. The CDR3 sequence is 14 residues long. Trimming pared 6 bases from V and 0 bases from J, leaving 11 bases between. The V gene's germline CDR1 is MNHEY and CDR2 SMNVEV (reference sequence). The CDR3 region is CASRQRTMNTEAFF. The CDR3 region has the DNA TGTGCCAGCAGGCAGCGGACGATGAACACTGAAGCTTTCTTT.

V is TRBV4-2 and J is TRBJ2-3, with D possibly matching TRBD2 (5 bases). This CDR3 contains 14 residues. Trimming took off 0 bases at V and 6 bases at J, with 10 bases between the two ends. Germline V CDR1 and CDR2: LGHNA, YNFKEQ. The CDR3 here is CASSQDRGPDTQYF. CDR3 coding DNA: TGTGCCAGCAGCCAAGATCGAGGGCCTGATACGCAGTATTTT.

The chain carries TRBV6-5 and TRBJ1-4, with D perhaps TRBD1 (6 bases). CDR1 and CDR2 from the germline V gene are MNHEY and SVGAGI. The CDR3 extends over 14 amino acids. Trimming pared 6 bases from V and 5 bases from J, leaving 13 bases between. The CDR3 nucleotides are TGTGCCAGCAGAATTGGACAGCTGAATGAAAAACTGTTTTTT. It codes for CASRIGQLNEKLFF.

CDR3 in DNA: TGTGCCAGCAGGAAAGACAACTCCTACGAGCAGTACTTC. It translates to CASRKDNSYEQYF. The chain combines TRBV6-1 with TRBJ2-5; the D is unclear. With the DNA end fitting TRBJ2-7 better, the J assignment may be wrong. CDR3 length: 13 amino acids. From germline, CDR1 is MNHNS and CDR2 SASEGT.

The chain carries TRBV7-8 and TRBJ2-7, with D perhaps matching TRBD2 (6 bases). V was shortened by 7 bases and J by 0 bases, with 13 bases between the two germline ends. Germline V CDR1 and CDR2: SGHVS, FQNEAQ. This CDR3 has 14 amino acids. The CDR3 DNA sequence: TGTGCCAGCACCTGGAGGGCCTCCTCCTACGAGCAGTACTTC. Protein: CASTWRASSYEQYF.

The genes are TRBV2 and TRBJ1-1; D might be TRBD1 (5 bases). This CDR3 is built from 18 residues. Germline-derived CDR1 and CDR2 are SNHLY and FYNNEI. V gave up 5 bases and J gave up 5 bases, with 27 bases separating them. CDR3 protein: CASSPRTRIGDGQTEAFF. The DNA for the CDR3 is TGTGCCAGCAGTCCACGGACACGGATTGGGGATGGTCAGACTGAAGCTTTCTTT.

The sample holds a few counts of this clone. The rearrangement uses TRBV10-2 and TRBJ1-1; 7 bases agree with TRBD1. V was clipped by 6 bases and J by 3 bases; unmatched bases: 7. CDR1 WSHSY and CDR2 SAAADI come from the germline V gene. The CDR3 is 14 residues long. The CDR3 bases are TGCGCCAGCAGGGGACAGCTAGGGGACACTGAAGCTTTCTTT. Translating it yields CASRGQLGDTEAFF.

This clone turned up a few times. J is TRBJ2-1 and V is TRBV6-6, with TRBD2 as a possible D gene (5 bases). The CDR3 is made up of 11 amino acids. In germline, CDR1 is MNHNY, CDR2 SVGAGI (reference sequence). V lost 10 bases, J lost 9 bases, and 13 bases lay in between. The DNA for the CDR3 is TGTGCCATTCGGACGGGGAGTGAGCAGTTCTTC. This encodes CAIRTGSEQFF.

The chain carries TRBV7-9 and TRBJ1-2; 7 bases fit TRBD1. CDR1 is SEHNR and CDR2 is FQNEAQ in the germline V gene (reference sequence). The CDR3 has 14 amino acids. Germline trimming cut 1 base from V and 8 bases from J; bases unmatched to any gene: 7. The CDR3 loop is CASSLVGTALGYTF. The CDR3 DNA is TGTGCCAGCAGCTTAGTTGGGACAGCTCTCGGCTACACCTTC.

This rearrangement joins TRBV2 to TRBJ2-5; TRBD1 matches 7 bases. The CDR3 extends over 12 amino acids. Trimming took 6 bases from V and 5 from J; bases not matched to a gene: 3. Germline V gene lookup returns CDR1 SNHLY and CDR2 FYNNEI. CDR3 in amino acids: CASRQGYETQYF. For the CDR3, the DNA is TGTGCCAGCAGACAGGGGTATGAGACCCAGTACTTC.

The genes are TRBV2 and TRBJ2-1; possible D gene TRBD2, 6 bases. Trimming left V 6 bases short and J 10 bases short, with 10 bases between. CDR1 and CDR2 from the germline V gene are SNHLY and FYNNEI. The CDR3 runs 11 residues. DNA for the CDR3: TGTGCCAGCAGGGGGACTGGGGAGCAGTTCTTC. Amino acid sequence: CASRGTGEQFF. The variable domain in full, with the rest retrieved from reference TRBV2 and TRBJ2-1, is EPEVTQTPSHQVTQMGQEVILRCVPISNHLYFYWYRQILGQKVEFLVSFYNNEISEKSEIFDDQFSVERPDGSNFTLKIRSTKLEDSAMYFCASRGTGEQFFGPGTRLTVL.

The chain has TRBV5-1 and TRBJ1-6; 9 bases fit TRBD1. Germline V gene lookup returns CDR1 SGHRS and CDR2 YFSETQ. The CDR3 length is 14 residues. Trimming cost V 4 bases and J 8 bases; bases outside gene matches: 4. This CDR3 is CASSPGTGHSPLHF. The DNA of the CDR3 is TGCGCCAGCAGCCCCGGGACAGGGCATTCACCCCTCCACTTT.

The rearrangement joins TRBV5-1 to TRBJ2-2; tentatively, D is TRBD2 (7 bases). Germline lookup yields CDR1 SGHRS and CDR2 YFSETQ. The CDR3 length is 16 residues. The ends were cut back, 1 base at V and 6 bases at J, with 16 bases in the middle. The CDR3 sequence: CASSLSAGAGAGELFF. The CDR3 nucleotides are TGCGCCAGCAGCTTGTCTGCGGGGGCAGGGGCCGGGGAGCTGTTTTTT.

This sequence joins TRBV5-1 and TRBJ2-7; 9 bases agree with TRBD1. This CDR3 is 16 amino acids long. The junction had 6 bases not matched to a gene; V was cut back by 2 bases and J by 0 bases. Germline-derived CDR1 and CDR2 are SGHRS and YFSETQ. The CDR3 DNA reads as TGCGCCAGCAGCTTTGGACAGGGGCAAAGCTCCTACGAGCAGTACTTC. Translated, it gives CASSFGQGQSSYEQYF.

In its sample, this clone ranks as medium-sized. The rearrangement uses TRBV2 and TRBJ2-4; 7 nucleotides align to TRBD2. Germline trimming cut 7 bases from V and 7 bases from J; bases unmatched to any gene: 10. This CDR3 region has 14 residues. CDR1 is SNHLY, CDR2 FYNNEI, per germline. CDR3 protein: CASIPRAGVNIQYF. CDR3 nucleotide sequence: TGTGCCAGCATCCCTCGCGCGGGAGTGAACATTCAGTACTTC.